This T cell receptor beta chain was captured in a study of cytomegalovirus exposure and HLA in healthy donors. Use of 60 Vbeta and 13 Jbeta primers characterized the PCR. Sequencing used immunoSEQ multiplex PCR; TCRdb keeps in-frame clones, though not all of them. The table lists under 200,000 clones, about 80% of them singletons. From germline, CDR1 is SGDLS and CDR2 YYNGEE. The CDR3 spans 15 residues. The V and J ends lost 0 bases and 4 bases, in that order; junction bases with no gene match: 4. The chain joins TRBV9 to TRBJ2-3; 8 bases map to TRBD2. The origin of this receptor is a man under 40 in good health and CMV-seropositive. The specimen sequenced was PBMCs. The CDR3 DNA is TGTGCCAGCAGCGTAGCCACGGGGGGGCCAGATACGCAGTATTTT. This sequence encodes CASSVATGGPDTQYF.